The clone carrying this T cell receptor (beta chain) was counted between two and nine times. Original processing methods: How many nucleated cells were present was estimated from reference gene primer amplification. The table came from immunoSEQ multiplex PCR; TCRdb's copy has only in-frame clones and leaves some out. The V and J calls and clone size were taken over from that table, and D and trimming were inferred from the DNA. The sample shows 100,000 or so clones, approximately 90% of them seen only once. The data originate from a study of blood T cell repertoires in COVID-19. Across the whole study: COVID-19 samples from acute and convalescent phases originated in the United States, Italy and Spain. The cDNA or gDNA used as material had been derived from T cells, B-cell-depleted T cells, or PBMCs.

Trimming shortened V by 0 bases and J by 1 base, and 7 bases separated the two germline ends. Germline CDR1 is SGHRS and CDR2 is YFSETQ. The CDR3 is 15 residues long. The gene calls are TRBV5-1 and TRBJ1-4; D is perhaps TRBD1 (6 bases). Material for sequencing was peripheral blood. This receptor was identified in a man between 60 and 75 years old with acute or convalescent COVID-19. The DNA of the CDR3 is TGCGCCAGCAGCTTGGGGGACAAAACTAATGAAAAACTGTTTTTT. It specifies CASSLGDKTNEKLFF.